Below are 21 T cell receptor beta chains sequenced from a single sample in a study of blood T cell repertoires in COVID-19 (dated by TCRdb to about 2020). Receptors were amplified or captured by the immunoSEQ multiplex PCR assay. TCRdb limited this immuneACCESS table to in-frame rearrangements with V and J called. A share of clones is missing; checked studies link under half to unresolved V genes, and the rest is unexplained. The sample profile shows about 120,000 clones; nearly 90% of them were found once. About 5% of the sample goes to the ten largest clones. Sequences were obtained from peripheral blood. Every receptor here comes from a human donor in a cohort sampled during active COVID-19.

The chain couples TRBV28 to TRBJ2-7; possibly TRBD1 for D (6 bases). Germline values: CDR1 MDHEN, CDR2 SYDVKM. Trimming removed 1 base at V and 7 bases at J, with 14 bases between. The CDR3 consists of 14 residues. In DNA, the CDR3 is TGTGCCAGCAGTTTATTTTTGGGGGCGTGGGAGCAGTACTTC. This encodes CASSLFLGAWEQYF.

The chain combines TRBV28 with TRBJ1-2, with 10 bases fitting TRBD1. The germline V gene has CDR1 MDHEN and CDR2 SYDVKM. CDR3 size: 16 residues. V shed 3 bases and J 0 bases; nucleotides not matched to a gene: 4. The DNA of the CDR3 is TGTGCCAGCAGTTTTGGGACAGGGGCGACTAACTATGGCTACACCTTC. It encodes CASSFGTGATNYGYTF.

This chain uses TRBV10-3 with TRBJ2-7; 7 bases are a match to TRBD1. The CDR3 consists of 13 residues. J was trimmed by 5 bases and V by 7 bases; bases with no gene match: 8. From germline, CDR1 is ENHRY and CDR2 SYGVKD. The CDR3 is CAIKRQGVDEQYF. CDR3 DNA: TGTGCCATCAAACGACAGGGTGTAGACGAGCAGTACTTC.

The genes are TRBV18 and TRBJ1-6; 10 nucleotides line up with TRBD1. The CDR3 is 14 amino acids. Germline CDR1 KGHSH, CDR2 LQKENI. Trimming cost V 6 bases and J 9 bases; bases outside gene matches: 5. The CDR3 DNA reads TGTGCCAGCTCCCGACAGGGGGCGTCTTCACCCCTCCACTTT. Its protein product is CASSRQGASSPLHF. Drawing the rest from reference TRBV18 and TRBJ1-6, the complete variable domain is NAGVMQNPRHLVRRRGQEARLRCSPMKGHSHVYWYRQLPEEGLKFMVYLQKENIIDESGMPKERFSAEFPKEGPSILRIQQVVRGDSAAYFCASSRQGASSPLHFGNGTRLTVT.

The chain combines TRBV5-1 with TRBJ1-2, with no clear D. The germline V and J ends were trimmed by 0 bases and 7 bases, with 13 bases remaining between them. Per germline, CDR1 SGHRS and CDR2 YFSETQ. CDR3 size: 14 residues. The CDR3 sequence is CASSLAFQDGGYTF. DNA for the CDR3: TGCGCCAGCAGCTTGGCCTTTCAGGATGGTGGCTACACCTTC.

The chain links TRBV7-2 to TRBJ2-5, with TRBD2 matching over 11 bases. J gave up 5 bases and V 0 bases, and 5 bases lay outside the gene matches. The CDR3 has 16 residues. The germline gives CDR1 SGHTA, CDR2 FQGNSA. The CDR3 region is CASSLASGGAFETQYF. CDR3 sequence (DNA): TGTGCCAGCAGCTTAGCTAGCGGGGGGGCGTTTGAGACCCAGTACTTC. Based on the CDR3 plus reference TRBV7-2 and TRBJ2-5, the full variable domain is GAGVSQSPSNKVTEKGKDVELRCDPISGHTALYWYRQSLGQGLEFLIYFQGNSAPDKSGLPSDRFSAERTGGSVSTLTIQRTQQEDSAVYLCASSLASGGAFETQYFGPGTRLLVL.

The chain joins TRBV4-1 to TRBJ1-5, with TRBD1 identical over 8 bases. J was trimmed by 6 bases and V by 3 bases; bases with no gene match: 7. The CDR3 has 15 residues. Per germline, CDR1 MGHRA and CDR2 YSYEKL. The CDR3 coding sequence is TGCGCCAGCAGCCACCCGGACAGGGTCGGTCAGCCCCAGCATTTT. It codes for CASSHPDRVGQPQHF.

The genes are TRBV4-3 and TRBJ2-2; 14 bases line up with TRBD2. Unmatched junction bases numbered 0, after V lost 0 bases and J lost 6 bases. There are 16 residues in the CDR3. Germline V lookup: CDR1 LGHNA, CDR2 YSLEER. The CDR3 spells CASSQETSGGAGELFF. CDR3 bases: TGCGCCAGCAGCCAAGAGACTAGCGGGGGGGCCGGGGAGCTGTTTTTT.

The chain combines TRBV10-2 with TRBJ2-7, with D perhaps matching TRBD1 (6 bases). The CDR3 spans 13 residues. CDR1 is WSHSY and CDR2 is SAAADI in the germline V gene. Trimming removed 5 bases at V and 2 bases at J, with 10 bases between. CDR3 nucleotides: TGCGCCAGCAGTTTACAGGGTACCTACGAGCAGTACTTC. It specifies CASSLQGTYEQYF.

The V gene is TRBV5-6, the J gene TRBJ2-2; 8 bases match TRBD1. Germline CDR1 SGHDT, CDR2 YYEEEE. J gave up 6 bases and V 0 bases, and 4 bases lay outside the gene matches. The CDR3 sequence is 15 residues long. CDR3 in amino acids: CASSLVRGRAGELFF. In DNA form, the CDR3 reads TGTGCCAGCAGCTTGGTCAGGGGGCGCGCCGGGGAGCTGTTTTTT.

This clone was recorded once. The CDR3 DNA sequence: TGCGCCAGCAGCTCCGCCGGACAGGGGTCCTACGAGCAGTACTTC. Encoded protein: CASSSAGQGSYEQYF. This sequence joins TRBV5-1 and TRBJ2-7; 9 nucleotides align to TRBD1. J gave up 1 base and V 3 bases, and 5 bases lay outside the gene matches. The CDR3 has 15 residues. Germline V gives CDR1 SGHRS, CDR2 YFSETQ. The full variable domain, completed using reference TRBV5-1 and TRBJ2-7, is KAGVTQTPRYLIKTRGQQVTLSCSPISGHRSVSWYQQTPGQGLQFLFEYFSETQRNKGNFPGRFSGRQFSNSRSEMNVSTLELGDSALYLCASSSAGQGSYEQYFGPGTRLTVT.

This chain uses TRBV28 with TRBJ1-1; D unclear. The CDR3 length is 15 residues. Germline CDR1 MDHEN, CDR2 SYDVKM. V was cut by 1 base and J by 0 bases, with 9 bases left in between. CDR3 residues: CASSLYGAMNTEAFF. The CDR3 coding sequence is TGTGCCAGCAGTTTATACGGAGCAATGAACACTGAAGCTTTCTTT.

V is TRBV4-1 and J is TRBJ2-1; 8 bases are shared with TRBD2. The CDR3 has 17 amino acids. Germline CDR1 and CDR2: MGHRA and YSYEKL. The V and J ends lost 1 base and 6 bases, in that order; junction bases with no gene match: 11. The CDR3 protein is CASSQGVRSGGSNEQFF. CDR3 sequence (DNA): TGCGCCAGCAGCCAAGGGGTCAGGAGCGGGGGATCCAATGAGCAGTTCTTC.

The rearrangement uses TRBV28 and TRBJ2-7; D is possibly TRBD1 (6 bases). The CDR3 contains 18 residues. Looked up from germline, CDR1 is MDHEN and CDR2 is SYDVKM. V was clipped by 4 bases and J by 1 base, with 23 bases between them. The CDR3 nucleotides read TGTGCCAGCAGTTCCTTCCTCTCTACCGGGACACGTTCCTACGAGCAGTACTTC. It translates to CASSSFLSTGTRSYEQYF.

The chain recombines TRBV29-1 with TRBJ2-3, with 8 positions matching TRBD2. The CDR3 loop spans 15 amino acids. The germline gives CDR1 SQVTM, CDR2 ANQGSEA. CDR3 region: CTPRGLPGGLATQYF. The CDR3 region has the DNA TGCACCCCCCGAGGTTTGCCGGGAGGGTTGGCTACGCAGTATTTT.

The V call is TRBV30, the J call TRBJ1-5; 11 nucleotides match TRBD1. Per germline, CDR1 GTSNPN and CDR2 SVGIG (reference sequence). The CDR3 is 15 amino acids. With V trimmed by 2 bases and J by 4 bases, 4 bases remained unmatched. CDR3 region: CAWSRGQGVNQPQHF. The CDR3 region has the DNA TGTGCCTGGAGTCGGGGACAGGGGGTGAATCAGCCCCAGCATTTT. Full variable domain (remainder filled in from reference TRBV30 and TRBJ1-5): SQTIHQWPATLVQPVGSPLSLECTVEGTSNPNLYWYRQAAGRGLQLLFYSVGIGQISSEVPQNLSASRPQDRQFILSSKKLLLSDSGFYLCAWSRGQGVNQPQHFGDGTRLSIL.

The CDR3 protein is CATSDMTGGSEKLFF. The CDR3 nucleotides are TGTGCCACCAGTGATATGACAGGGGGCAGTGAAAAACTGTTTTTT. The rearrangement joins TRBV24-1 to TRBJ1-4, with 10 bases identical to TRBD1. Germline CDR1 and CDR2: KGHDR and SFDVKD. The trim removed 3 bases at V and 7 bases at J, leaving 4 bases unmatched. There are 15 residues in the CDR3.

The rearrangement uses TRBV3-1 (or the pseudogene TRBV3-2) and TRBJ2-1; D possibly corresponds to TRBD2 (6 bases). CDR1 is LGHDT and CDR2 is YNNKEL in the germline V gene (reference sequence). Trimming removed 3 bases from V and 9 bases from J, with 9 bases in between. This CDR3 comprises 12 residues. The DNA of the CDR3 is TGTGCCAGCAGCCAGGGACTTGGTGAGCAGTTCTTC. Its protein is CASSQGLGEQFF.

This clone was observed a single time. V is TRBV9 and J is TRBJ2-2; D perhaps matches TRBD2 (7 bases). Per germline, CDR1 SGDLS and CDR2 YYNGEE. The CDR3 loop spans 19 amino acids. The V end was cut by 0 bases, the J end by 4 bases, with 22 bases between. The CDR3 loop reads CASSVATGGLRGSTGELFF. CDR3 DNA: TGTGCCAGCAGCGTAGCTACGGGGGGACTCAGGGGATCCACCGGGGAGCTGTTTTTT.

V and J are TRBV3-1 (or the pseudogene TRBV3-2) and TRBJ2-7; the match to TRBD2 covers 8 bases. With V trimmed by 1 base and J by 2 bases, 4 bases remained unmatched. Germline values: CDR1 LGHDT, CDR2 YNNKEL (reference sequence). The CDR3 spans 15 residues. The CDR3 nucleotides are TGTGCCAGCAGCCAAGGATTTAGCGGGACCTACGAGCAGTACTTC. As protein: CASSQGFSGTYEQYF.

The rearrangement links TRBV19 to TRBJ2-7, with D possibly being TRBD1 (6 bases). This CDR3 is built from 14 residues. Trimming took 5 bases from V and 1 from J, leaving 12 bases between them. From germline, CDR1 is LNHDA and CDR2 SQIVND (reference sequence). The CDR3 reads CASSFRGNSYEQYF. The CDR3 nucleotides read TGTGCCAGTAGTTTCAGGGGTAATTCCTACGAGCAGTACTTC. The variable domain in full, completed from reference TRBV19 and TRBJ2-7, reads DGGITQSPKYLFRKEGQNVTLSCEQNLNHDAMYWYRQDPGQGLRLIYYSQIVNDFQKGDIAEGYSVSREKKESFPLTVTSAQKNPTAFYLCASSFRGNSYEQYFGPGTRLTVT.